The entry that follows covers one T cell receptor (beta chain) sequence. The target antigen is unknown. V trimming: 5 bases; J trimming: 1 base; junction bases outside the gene matches: 21. Germline CDR1 is MNHEY and CDR2 is SMNVEV (reference sequence). This CDR3 is built from 21 residues. The sample comes from a study of cytomegalovirus exposure and HLA in healthy donors. Among the 110 or so subjects of the validation cohort, separate from the approximately 700-subject first cohort, were the donors. Study-wide results and limits: The study designated 164 TCR beta chains cytomegalovirus-associated. Most TCRs appeared rarely, but some public TCRs recurred in many donors.

Sequenced by immunoSEQ multiplex PCR; TCRdb stores in-frame clones only, minus some. This table has over 60,000 clones, just over 95% appearing once. The material sequenced was PBMCs. This clonotype was obtained from a woman between 18 and 30 years old in good health and CMV-seropositive. The chain is built from TRBV27 and TRBJ2-1; TRBD2 agrees at 9 bases. The CDR3 is CASSPQRLAAHKAGSYNEQFF. CDR3 coding DNA: TGTGCCAGCAGTCCCCAGCGACTAGCGGCCCATAAGGCTGGGTCCTACAATGAGCAGTTCTTC.